This entry concerns a single T cell receptor (beta chain). The clone's antigen remains unknown. No base-level quality is on record; no much larger clone is a single base apart. Libraries came from PCR. TCRdb lists the instrument as Illumina HiSeq 2500. To normalize quantification of the TCRbeta repertoire, the TCR libraries were built with molecular barcoding that relied on unique molecular identifiers. TCRdb took the public reads, trimmed them with fastp at Q25, ran MiXCR for clone calling and kept in-frame beta chains. When rows share a CDR3 protein, they turn into one entry using the most common DNA and genes. In this sample the table shows 500,000 to 650,000 distinct CDR3 sequences, 13% of which occur a single time. The top ten constitute approximately 2% of the sample. Reading from cysteine to phenylalanine, the CDR3 counts 13 amino acids. Kept here is only the CDR3 DNA, which spans 39 bases and is read in frame from base 1. The junction shows trimming of 2 bases on V and 1 base on J, plus 7 bases between the germline ends. Based on the germline V gene (reference sequence), the CDR1 and CDR2 sequences are DFQATT and SNEGSKA.

The sample originates from a study of T-cell reconstitution after alpha-beta-depleted transplantation in children listed by TCRdb under 2016. Broadly, across the study: Using TCR repertoire profiling, the study followed T-cell immune reconstitution in a quantitative way in children after TCRalphabeta/CD19-depleted allogeneic hematopoietic cell transplantation. Overall study outcomes, separate from this receptor: Hyperexpanded clone frequencies declined over subsequent months; after one year, T-cell counts and TCRbeta diversity were mostly attributed to newly produced T cells. The apparently early recovery of alphabetaT-cell counts about two months after transplant reportedly depended on only several hundred rapidly expanded clones that came from non-depleted graft cells. The high TCRbeta diversity at day 60 in some patients was ascribed to recipient T cells and intrathymic progenitors that had survived conditioning.

The treatment or condition label here, explained by the study, means: allogeneic hematopoietic cell transplantation with graft depleted of TCRalphabeta T cells and CD19 B cells. The children who served as transplant recipients had been given grafts of TCRalphabeta/CD19-depleted allogeneic hematopoietic cells. The receptor's source is a male patient under 18 who had a stem cell transplant for acute myeloid leukemia, so the T cells may come from the graft donor. Sequencing used PBMCs, mostly from graft donor cells, obtained 360 days after TCRalphabeta/CD19-depleted stem cell transplant. Recombination linked TRBV20-1 to TRBJ2-3; the D gene is perhaps TRBD2, from 5 matching bases. The DNA sequence follows: TGCAGTGCTAGAACTAGGCGCACAGATACGCAGTATTTT. It specifies CSARTRRTDTQYF.